This entry describes one TCR beta chain. Authors' processing steps: Reference gene primer amplification in the assay estimated nucleated cell counts. Here immunoSEQ multiplex PCR was the method, and the copy in TCRdb shows in-frame clones only, minus some. The V and J calls and clone size were taken over from that table, and D and trimming were inferred from the DNA. This table holds 250,000 to 400,000 clones, 90% found once. Patients at the Seattle site were enrolled during active infection and followed longitudinally. These data are taken from a study of blood T cell repertoires in COVID-19. Study background: Some COVID-19 samples were acute and others convalescent; all came from the United States, Italy and Spain. Sources were T cells, B-cell-depleted T cells, or PBMCs; the material itself was cDNA or gDNA.

The sequencing input was peripheral blood. This receptor was taken from a woman aged 25 to 45 with COVID-19, enrolled during active disease.

Written as DNA, the CDR3 is TGTGCCACCAGTGACCCGGGACTAGCGGGCGTGAACACCGGGGAGCTGTTTTTT. Translated, it gives CATSDPGLAGVNTGELFF. V gene TRBV24-1 combines with J gene TRBJ2-2, with 12 bases aligning to TRBD2. CDR3 size: 18 residues. Trimming at V came to 4 bases and at J to 1 base, leaving 6 bases not matched to a gene. The V gene's germline CDR1 is KGHDR and CDR2 SFDVKD.